The rows below give T cell receptor beta chains drawn from one sample of a study of blood T cell repertoires in COVID-19. Data came from immunoSEQ multiplex PCR; TCRdb stores just in-frame clones and leaves some out. This table holds around 300,000 clones, over 80% found once. Sequencing was performed on peripheral blood. Receptors were obtained from a woman aged 50 to 65 with COVID-19, enrolled during active disease. CDR3s include the opening cysteine and the closing phenylalanine or tryptophan.

v_call: TRBV4-1; j_call: TRBJ2-7; cdr3_aa: CASSQTPISSGEQYF
v_call: TRBV27; j_call: TRBJ1-5; cdr3_aa: CASSGRGQGLYQPQHF
v_call: TRBV2; j_call: TRBJ2-1; cdr3_aa: CASHARTSATDEQFF
v_call: TRBV30; j_call: TRBJ2-5; cdr3_aa: CAWKPGLGGQGTQYF
v_call: TRBV5-1; j_call: TRBJ2-5; cdr3_aa: CASSFTGTGEETQYF
v_call: TRBV7-9; j_call: TRBJ1-2; cdr3_aa: CASSLRQVTSNYGYTF
v_call: TRBV4-1; j_call: TRBJ2-3; cdr3_aa: CASSQPLIGVSTDTQYF
v_call: TRBV5-1; j_call: TRBJ2-7; cdr3_aa: CASSESGSPYEQYF
v_call: TRBV27; j_call: TRBJ1-1; cdr3_aa: CASSLTSRQKAFF
v_call: TRBV28; j_call: TRBJ2-3; cdr3_aa: CASSKPGQGTDTQYF
v_call: TRBV7-9; j_call: TRBJ1-2; cdr3_aa: CASFLGTGDYGYTF
v_call: TRBV5-4; j_call: TRBJ2-7; cdr3_aa: CALSGRYSYEQYF
v_call: TRBV5-1; j_call: TRBJ2-7; cdr3_aa: CASTLPYEQYF
v_call: TRBV4-2; j_call: TRBJ2-1; cdr3_aa: CASSPRTSGSSYNEQFF
v_call: TRBV6-5; j_call: TRBJ1-1; cdr3_aa: CASSYGRGGHTEAFF
v_call: TRBV15; j_call: TRBJ2-4; cdr3_aa: CATSTGGRAKNIQYF
v_call: TRBV18; j_call: TRBJ1-4; cdr3_aa: CASSLLSEKLFF
v_call: TRBV3-1/TRBV3-2; j_call: TRBJ1-2; cdr3_aa: CASSQVRGLKTNYGYTF
v_call: TRBV6-5; j_call: TRBJ2-3; cdr3_aa: CASSWDYPDTQYF
v_call: TRBV2; j_call: TRBJ1-1; cdr3_aa: CASNREMNTEAFF
v_call: TRBV19; j_call: TRBJ2-3; cdr3_aa: CASSLLAGVTDTQYF
v_call: TRBV7-9; j_call: TRBJ2-5; cdr3_aa: CASSLPQSRRFLQKETQYF
v_call: TRBV3-1/TRBV3-2; j_call: TRBJ2-1; cdr3_aa: CASSQERGLAGVRNEQFF
v_call: TRBV6-5; j_call: TRBJ1-1; cdr3_aa: CASSYGQGAEAFF
v_call: TRBV7-2; j_call: TRBJ2-1; cdr3_aa: CASSLQGQGGNEQFF
v_call: TRBV7-9; j_call: TRBJ1-1; cdr3_aa: CASTLGQELPEAFF
v_call: TRBV7-9; j_call: TRBJ1-4; cdr3_aa: CASSPSETGRGEKLFF
v_call: TRBV2; j_call: TRBJ1-5; cdr3_aa: CASSGPTGTGPNQPQHF
v_call: TRBV7-6; j_call: TRBJ2-5; cdr3_aa: CASSRTAGGGETQYF
v_call: TRBV5-1; j_call: TRBJ1-6; cdr3_aa: CASSWTGGDSPLHF
v_call: TRBV30; j_call: TRBJ2-2; cdr3_aa: CAWRATSPGELFF
v_call: TRBV5-4; j_call: TRBJ2-7; cdr3_aa: CASSLGLAGGGYEQYF
v_call: TRBV18; j_call: TRBJ1-4; cdr3_aa: CASSPPPEGRKLFF
v_call: TRBV4-3; j_call: TRBJ2-3; cdr3_aa: CASSQTSQMTDTQYF
v_call: TRBV7-9; j_call: TRBJ2-2; cdr3_aa: CASSSGVGQTHTGELFF
v_call: TRBV5-1; j_call: TRBJ2-1; cdr3_aa: CASSLNPPGQAINEQFF
v_call: TRBV19; j_call: TRBJ1-4; cdr3_aa: CASSPRTGYWEKLFF